The clone carrying this T cell receptor (beta chain) was counted ten times or more. CDR3 size: 14 residues. The ends were cut back, 10 bases at V and 3 bases at J, with 15 bases in the middle. This entry is derived from a study of blood T cells in healthy people across ages. Primers used in a second PCR of about 6 to 12 cycles were a sample-barcoded 5' primer and a J-beta primer mix. TCRdb redid the calling of the 5' RACE reads with MiXCR, one entry per CDR3 protein. The sample has more than 650,000 distinct CDR3 sequences, roughly 20% seen once. J is TRBJ1-4 and V is TRBV12-3 or TRBV12-4; no clear D gene. This TCR came from a man between 65 and 79 years old in good health. The sequenced material came from blood. The CDR3 coding sequence is TGTGCCACCTACCGGGCCGGGGCTAATGAAAAACTGTTTTTT. Amino acids: CATYRAGANEKLFF.